This T cell receptor beta chain was obtained from a study of shared clonotypes between healthy human individuals. The assay was immunoSEQ multiplex PCR, and TCRdb's table has in-frame clones only and misses some. The sample shows 950,000 to 1,100,000 clones, 65% to 80% of them seen only once. The CDR3 extends over 17 amino acids. Germline lookup yields CDR1 MDHEN and CDR2 SYDVKM. J was trimmed by 3 bases and V by 7 bases; bases with no gene match: 16. Study findings and constraints: Collection of samples was limited to blood; tissue repertoires likely differ.

As concerns this clone: Antigen unknown.

V usage is TRBV28 and J usage is TRBJ1-1, with 8 bases lining up with TRBD1. The receptor comes from a man in his late teens or twenties in good health. The sample consisted of memory CD4+ T cells sorted from blood. Subset of the sample: CD45RA-negative fraction. The CDR3, as DNA: TGTGCCAGCATCCCACCTCAGGGGGCGGTTGGGGACACTGAAGCTTTCTTT. This encodes CASIPPQGAVGDTEAFF.